The 11 T cell receptor beta chains presented below share a single source sample, sequenced in a study of identical twins. Each CDR3 protein gets one entry after TCRdb re-called the 5' RACE reads with MiXCR. The data hold fewer than 500,000 distinct CDR3 sequences, with about 13% observed a single time. The same data also went into a second study, on yellow fever vaccine responses in identical twins.

Sequenced: CD4+ T cells sorted from blood. These receptors were obtained from a woman aged 18-35 years in good health.

This sequence joins TRBV7-2 and TRBJ2-5; TRBD1 agrees at 8 bases. J gave up 4 bases and V 3 bases, and 4 bases lay outside the gene matches. The CDR3 has 14 amino acids. Germline V gives CDR1 SGHTA, CDR2 FQGNSA. The CDR3 reads CASSLTGAGETQYF. The CDR3 bases are TGTGCCAGCAGCTTGACAGGGGCGGGAGAGACCCAGTACTTC.

This clonotype showed up just a few times. The V gene is TRBV28, the J gene TRBJ1-1, with unresolved D. In germline, CDR1 is MDHEN, CDR2 SYDVKM. The CDR3 runs to 14 residues. V was clipped by 1 base and J by 0 bases, with 6 bases between them. CDR3 loop: CASSLFSMNTEAFF. The CDR3 nucleotides are TGTGCCAGCAGTTTATTCAGTATGAACACTGAAGCTTTCTTT.

CDR3 residues: CASSLNIGGIYNEQFF. The CDR3 nucleotides are TGTGCCAGCAGTTTAAATATCGGGGGTATCTACAATGAGCAGTTCTTC. The rearrangement uses TRBV12-3 or TRBV12-4 and TRBJ2-1, with D perhaps matching TRBD2 (6 bases). V was clipped by 2 bases and J by 3 bases, with 14 bases between them. The CDR3 covers 16 residues.

This chain joins TRBV5-1 and TRBJ1-4; D gene uncertain. CDR1 and CDR2 from the germline V gene are SGHRS and YFSETQ. This CDR3 spans 14 amino acids. V was trimmed by 2 bases and J by 6 bases, leaving 11 bases between them. In DNA form, the CDR3 reads TGCGCCAGCAGCTTCACCGGGGTGGATGAAAAACTGTTTTTT. Encoded protein: CASSFTGVDEKLFF.

In this sample, this clonotype turned up a few times. CDR3 in DNA: TGTGCCAGTAAGACTAGCGGTTCCTACAATGAGCAGTTCTTC. The encoded protein is CASKTSGSYNEQFF. This rearrangement joins TRBV19 to TRBJ2-1, with 9 bases that match TRBD2. Germline V gives CDR1 LNHDA, CDR2 SQIVND (reference sequence). This CDR3 has 14 residues. The V gene end was trimmed by 7 bases and the J gene end by 1 base; junction bases not matched to a gene: 2.

This clonotype was seen a few times. The gene calls are TRBV20-1 and TRBJ2-7; D is unresolved. Deletions cut 5 bases from V and 1 base from J, with 9 bases between. CDR1 is DFQATT and CDR2 is SNEGSKA in the germline V gene (reference sequence). This CDR3 comprises 12 residues. DNA of the CDR3: TGCAGTGCTCTCCAGAATTCCTACGAGCAGTACTTC. This translates into CSALQNSYEQYF.

This clonotype occurred many times. This chain connects TRBV27 to TRBJ2-5, with 7 bases matching TRBD1. The CDR3 runs 15 residues. CDR1 and CDR2 from the germline V gene are MNHEY and SMNVEV (reference sequence). V lost 5 bases, J lost 2 bases, and 8 bases stayed unmatched. This chain's CDR3 is CASSPGQKKQETQYF. DNA for the CDR3: TGTGCCAGCAGTCCGGGACAGAAGAAACAAGAGACCCAGTACTTC.

V and J are TRBV20-1 and TRBJ2-5; the D call may be TRBD1 or TRBD2 (5 bases each). V lost 1 base, J lost 0 bases, and 15 bases lay in between. CDR1 is DFQATT, CDR2 SNEGSKA, per germline (reference sequence). The CDR3 is 16 amino acids. CDR3 DNA: TGCAGTGCTAGAGTGGTATCCCGGGGCAACCAAGAGACCCAGTACTTC. Translation gives CSARVVSRGNQETQYF.

This clonotype was recorded a few times. The chain employs TRBV24-1 and TRBJ2-3; TRBD2 matches 8 bases. The germline CDR1 and CDR2 sequences are KGHDR and SFDVKD. V trimming: 5 bases; J trimming: 0 bases; junction bases outside the gene matches: 6. The CDR3 is made up of 16 amino acids. In DNA, the CDR3 is TGTGCCACCAGTGTTGCGGCTAGCGGGAGCACAGATACGCAGTATTTT. It is translated as CATSVAASGSTDTQYF.

V is TRBV20-1 and J is TRBJ2-3; no firm D call. The CDR3 contains 13 residues. Germline values: CDR1 DFQATT, CDR2 SNEGSKA (reference sequence). V gave up 1 base and J gave up 1 base, with 6 bases separating them. The CDR3 DNA follows: TGCAGTGCTAGAGTACCCGGCACAGATACGCAGTATTTT. It translates to CSARVPGTDTQYF.

There are many counts of this clonotype. The rearrangement uses TRBV10-3 and TRBJ2-1; either TRBD1 or TRBD2 may fit D (7 bases each). Germline V gene sequence: CDR1 ENHRY, CDR2 SYGVKD. Trimming took 7 bases from V and 7 from J, leaving 14 bases between them. The CDR3 consists of 13 residues. CDR3 DNA: TGTGCCATCACAGGGGAGGGGGCAAATGAGCAGTTCTTC. It encodes CAITGEGANEQFF.